This T cell receptor beta chain emerged from a study of vaccination effects on CD4 cells after COVID-19. Study background: All participants had two doses of either the BNT162b2 or mRNA-1273 vaccine. Convalescent patient samples, from two individuals, date to 16 days and one week before vaccination.

Regarding this clone: Its cognate antigen is unknown.

Data came from immunoSEQ multiplex PCR; TCRdb stores just in-frame clones and leaves some out. The sample has tens of thousands of clones; around 76% are singletons. ViraFEST used viral peptide pools to expand antigen-specific CD4+ T cells before sequencing. Following culture for roughly 10 days, CD4+ T cells were isolated. This person's SARS-CoV-2 infection, confirmed by PCR, occurred between March and December 2020. PBMC cultures contained two million cells per well, about 11 IU/ml IL-2 and around 9.9 ug/ml peptides. The CDR3 contains 16 residues. Trimming left V 1 base short and J 0 bases short, with 10 bases between. In germline, CDR1 is SGHTA, CDR2 FQGNSA.

The sample here was CD4+ T cells from PBMCs cultured with SARS-CoV-2 spike peptides, taken before COVID-19 vaccination. The chain recombines TRBV7-2 with TRBJ1-5, with unresolved D. The TCR comes from a human donor who had a prior SARS-CoV-2 infection. Written as DNA, the CDR3 is TGTGCCAGCAGCTTAGTTGGTCCTTATAGCAATCAGCCCCAGCATTTT. Protein product: CASSLVGPYSNQPQHF.